These 27 T cell receptor beta chains came from one sample sequenced in a study of radiotherapy plus CTLA-4 blockade in lung cancer. TCRdb's table, derived via immunoSEQ multiplex PCR, lists solely in-frame clones and lacks some. The sample contains more than 95,000 clones, 65% to 75% of which appear only once. The material was peripheral blood, obtained from a patient treated with radiotherapy plus ipilimumab. These TCRs come from a human donor with non-small cell lung cancer who had a partial response to radiotherapy plus ipilimumab. Some clones in this sample may be carry-over from other donors' samples.

The chain combines TRBV19 with TRBJ1-1; D call uncertain. The germline gives CDR1 LNHDA, CDR2 SQIVND (reference sequence). V gave up 9 bases and J gave up 4 bases, with 12 bases separating them. The CDR3 has 12 amino acids. The CDR3 region has the DNA TGTGCCAGCCATAGGGCGGGCACTGAAGCTTTCTTT. Its protein product is CASHRAGTEAFF.

V usage is TRBV5-4 and J usage is TRBJ2-3; TRBD2 matches 10 bases. This CDR3 spans 18 amino acids. The trim removed 0 bases at V and 2 bases at J, leaving 9 bases unmatched. The germline CDR1 and CDR2 sequences are SGHNT and YYREEE (reference sequence). Written as DNA, the CDR3 is TGTGCCAGCAGCTTGGGTGGGACTAGCGCAATTTCCACAGATACGCAGTATTTT. Translating it yields CASSLGGTSAISTDTQYF.

The V and J genes are TRBV28 and TRBJ2-7, with 9 bases identical to TRBD2. The CDR3 covers 20 residues. Germline CDR1 MDHEN, CDR2 SYDVKM. The V gene end was trimmed by 4 bases and the J gene end by 3 bases; junction bases not matched to a gene: 22. The CDR3 protein is CASSWPGRTSALGRNYEQYF. CDR3 bases: TGTGCCAGCAGTTGGCCGGGGAGGACTAGCGCCCTAGGAAGGAACTACGAGCAGTACTTC.

The rearrangement links TRBV5-6 to TRBJ2-5; D might be TRBD2 (6 bases). Per the germline V gene, CDR1 is SGHDT and CDR2 is YYEEEE. CDR3 size: 15 residues. V lost 0 bases and J 4 bases, leaving 13 bases between the germline ends. The CDR3 DNA sequence: TGTGCCAGCAGCTTGGTGGGTCTGGGGGGAGAGACCCAGTACTTC. It encodes CASSLVGLGGETQYF.

The V and J genes are TRBV2 and TRBJ2-5, with 7 bases lining up with TRBD1. This CDR3 spans 15 amino acids. V lost 4 bases and J lost 1; bases outside the gene matches: 6. Germline CDR1 is SNHLY and CDR2 is FYNNEI. The CDR3 bases are TGTGCCAGCAGTGGGGCTGGGACAGCCCAAGAGACCCAGTACTTC. Protein: CASSGAGTAQETQYF.

This chain connects TRBV5-1 to TRBJ1-3; 7 bases are a match to TRBD1. V trimming: 4 bases; J trimming: 1 base; junction bases outside the gene matches: 8. CDR1 is SGHRS, CDR2 YFSETQ, per germline. This CDR3 contains 16 residues. Here the CDR3 DNA reads TGCGCCAGCAGCCCGCAGGGGGTAGGGTCTGGAAACACCATATATTTT. It encodes CASSPQGVGSGNTIYF.

V is TRBV5-1 and J is TRBJ2-1; no firm D call. The V gene's germline CDR1 is SGHRS and CDR2 YFSETQ. The CDR3 is made up of 15 amino acids. V lost 5 bases and J 5 bases, leaving 17 bases between the germline ends. As DNA, the CDR3 is TGCGCCAGCAGAGCACGAGAAGGCGGCAACAATGAGCAGTTCTTC. This encodes CASRAREGGNNEQFF.

The sample holds one count of this clone. The chain has TRBV11-3 and TRBJ1-3, with D uncertain. Germline V CDR1 and CDR2: SGHNT, YENEEA. Trimming shortened V by 5 bases and J by 4 bases, and 21 bases separated the two germline ends. The CDR3 has 17 amino acids. The CDR3 loop is CASSPRADWRVGNTIYF. The CDR3 nucleotides read TGTGCCAGCAGCCCCCGGGCGGACTGGAGGGTCGGAAACACCATATATTTT.

The chain employs TRBV2 and TRBJ2-7, with TRBD1 as a possible D gene (6 bases). V was clipped by 2 bases and J by 7 bases, with 15 bases between them. The CDR3 has 14 residues. The germline V gene encodes CDR1 SNHLY and CDR2 FYNNEI. The CDR3 sequence is CASSEMAGAGEQYF. The CDR3, as DNA: TGTGCCAGCAGTGAAATGGCAGGGGCTGGAGAGCAGTACTTC.

In its sample, this clone was seen a few times. The V call is TRBV29-1, the J call TRBJ2-3; D is ambiguous. The CDR3 totals 12 residues. The ends were cut back, 7 bases at V and 1 base at J, with 9 bases in the middle. Germline loops: CDR1 SQVTM, CDR2 ANQGSEA. CDR3: CSADTGTDTQYF. The DNA for the CDR3 is TGCAGCGCCGACACTGGCACAGATACGCAGTATTTT.

The V call is TRBV10-2, the J call TRBJ1-5; TRBD1 matches 8 bases. This CDR3 is built from 14 residues. Unmatched junction bases numbered 6, after V lost 0 bases and J lost 11 bases. CDR1 WSHSY and CDR2 SAAADI come from the germline V gene. DNA of the CDR3: TGCGCCAGCAGTGAGTCGGCAGGGGGCGGGTCCCAGCATTTT. It is translated as CASSESAGGGSQHF.

The chain is built from TRBV5-1 and TRBJ1-2, with 8 bases matching TRBD1. With V trimmed by 5 bases and J by 2 bases, 11 bases remained unmatched. The germline CDR1 and CDR2 sequences are SGHRS and YFSETQ. The CDR3 spans 16 residues. CDR3 coding DNA: TGCGCCAGCAGGCCCGACAGGGGTCCCCTAAACTATGGCTACACCTTC. Its translation is CASRPDRGPLNYGYTF.

The chain employs TRBV9 and TRBJ2-7; TRBD2 might be the D (6 bases). Germline CDR1 reads SGDLS; CDR2 reads YYNGEE. V shed 3 bases and J shed 1 base, with 8 bases lying between them. The CDR3 extends over 13 amino acids. CDR3 DNA sequence: TGTGCCAGCAGCGAGGGACTTTCCTACGAGCAGTACTTC. It specifies CASSEGLSYEQYF.

The CDR3 DNA is TGTGCCACTAAGCCGGGGGGGGGATCCACAGATACGCAGTATTTT. Translating gives CATKPGGGSTDTQYF. V is TRBV6-1 and J is TRBJ2-3, with TRBD2 matching over 8 bases. V lost 10 bases, J lost 2 bases, and 11 bases stayed unmatched. The germline gives CDR1 MNHNS, CDR2 SASEGT. The CDR3 is made up of 15 amino acids.

The count of this clone is one. The V gene is TRBV7-2, the J gene TRBJ2-1, with 9 bases lining up with TRBD2. The germline gives CDR1 SGHTA, CDR2 FQGNSA. The length of the CDR3 is 15 residues. V trimming: 11 bases; J trimming: 0 bases; junction bases outside the gene matches: 8. The CDR3 sequence is CARGLAGFSYNEQFF. In DNA, the CDR3 is TGTGCCCGCGGGCTAGCGGGGTTCTCCTACAATGAGCAGTTCTTC.

This chain connects TRBV7-9 to TRBJ2-1, with D maybe TRBD2 (6 bases). V gave up 1 base and J gave up 7 bases, with 8 bases separating them. The CDR3 sequence is 13 residues long. CDR1 is SEHNR and CDR2 is FQNEAQ in the germline V gene (reference sequence). The CDR3 loop is CASSLEGRNEQFF. In DNA form, the CDR3 reads TGTGCCAGCAGCTTAGAAGGGAGGAATGAGCAGTTCTTC. The variable domain in full, completed from reference TRBV7-9 and TRBJ2-1, reads DTGVSQNPRHKITKRGQNVTFRCDPISEHNRLYWYRQTLGQGPEFLTYFQNEAQLEKSRLLSDRFSAERPKGSFSTLEIQRTEQGDSAMYLCASSLEGRNEQFFGPGTRLTVL.

The chain has TRBV5-6 and TRBJ1-4; the D is unclear. V shed 0 bases and J shed 4 bases, with 13 bases lying between them. CDR1 is SGHDT and CDR2 is YYEEEE in the germline V gene. CDR3 size: 16 residues. CDR3 region: CASSLVNGDYNEKLFF. The CDR3 nucleotides read TGTGCCAGCAGCTTGGTTAACGGGGATTATAATGAAAAACTGTTTTTT.

The rearrangement links TRBV5-1 to TRBJ2-3, with D possibly matching TRBD1 (7 bases). V lost 4 bases, J lost 5 bases, and 17 bases lay in between. Germline V gene data show CDR1 as SGHRS and CDR2 as YFSETQ. There are 15 residues in the CDR3. The CDR3 DNA sequence: TGCGCCAGCAGCGCGACAGGGACAGCGGGAGATACGCAGTATTTT. Its protein is CASSATGTAGDTQYF.

The CDR3 DNA reads as TGTGCCAGCAGCTTGGTCTCCGAGGGTGGGCAGTTCTTC. It encodes CASSLVSEGGQFF. This chain links TRBV5-5 with TRBJ2-1, with D possibly being TRBD2 (5 bases). V was cut by 0 bases and J by 12 bases, with 13 bases left in between. CDR1 SGHKS and CDR2 YYEKEE come from the germline V gene (reference sequence). CDR3 length: 13 residues.

On this clone: Compared with germline, one end of the junction differs, possibly owing to a read error. The chain employs TRBV4-1 and TRBJ1-1; 12 nucleotides match TRBD1. Germline CDR1 MGHRA, CDR2 YSYEKL. The CDR3 contains 20 residues. Written as DNA, the CDR3 is TGCCCCAGCAGCCAAGAAGTTGTGAACCGGGACAGGGGGCGCGGCACTGAAGCATTCTTT. This sequence encodes CPSSQEVVNRDRGRGTEAFF.

Here the CDR3 DNA reads TGTGCCAGCAGCGCTAGCGGGAGCACCTACAATGAGCAGTTCTTC. Its protein product is CASSASGSTYNEQFF. V and J are TRBV9 and TRBJ2-1; 10 bases line up with TRBD2. After removal of 3 bases from V and 2 bases from J, the junction contained 2 bases not matched to a gene. CDR3 size: 15 residues. Germline-derived CDR1 and CDR2 are SGDLS and YYNGEE.

V is TRBV7-2 and J is TRBJ2-2, with a tentative D call TRBD2 (6 bases). The germline V gene has CDR1 SGHTA and CDR2 FQGNSA. There are 15 residues in the CDR3. Trimming took 5 bases from V and 0 from J, leaving 10 bases between them. CDR3 sequence (DNA): TGTGCCAGCAGCGGAGGGACCGCGAACACCGGGGAGCTGTTTTTT. It is translated as CASSGGTANTGELFF.

The chain uses TRBV6-5 and TRBJ2-2; the D gene is possibly TRBD1 (5 bases). Per the germline V gene, CDR1 is MNHEY and CDR2 is SVGAGI. V lost 6 bases, J lost 0 bases, and 11 bases lay in between. The CDR3 length is 15 residues. The DNA of the CDR3 is TGTGCCAGCAGCTTTGGACATCCGAACACCGGGGAGCTGTTTTTT. Translation: CASSFGHPNTGELFF.

The gene calls are TRBV7-2 and TRBJ2-1; 11 nucleotides match TRBD2. Trimming at V came to 6 bases and at J to 13 bases, leaving 5 bases not matched to a gene. Germline CDR1 is SGHTA and CDR2 is FQGNSA. The CDR3 spans 12 residues. This CDR3 is CASSELAGEQFF. The CDR3 nucleotides read TGTGCCAGCAGTGAACTAGCGGGGGAACAGTTCTTC.

This chain joins TRBV7-9 and TRBJ2-7; unclear D gene. Between the trimmed V and J ends, which lost 5 bases and 2 bases, there was a span of 10 bases. The CDR3 consists of 13 residues. Germline assignment: CDR1 SEHNR and CDR2 FQNEAQ (reference sequence). CDR3 DNA sequence: TGTGCCAGCAGCCAACTATTGCCCTACGAGCAGTACTTC. Amino acid sequence: CASSQLLPYEQYF.

The V and J genes are TRBV13 and TRBJ2-7; D perhaps matches TRBD2 (6 bases). This CDR3 has 13 amino acids. The germline V and J ends were trimmed by 5 bases and 1 base, with 9 bases remaining between them. Per the germline V gene, CDR1 is PRHDT and CDR2 is FYEKMQ (reference sequence). The CDR3 DNA is TGTGCCAGCAGCCCCGGGACTTCCTACGAGCAGTACTTC. Translating it yields CASSPGTSYEQYF.

This rearrangement joins TRBV7-9 to TRBJ2-5, with 7 bases aligning to TRBD1. Germline V lookup: CDR1 SEHNR, CDR2 FQNEAQ (reference sequence). V lost 1 base, J lost 7 bases, and 18 bases stayed unmatched. The CDR3 has 18 residues. DNA of the CDR3: TGTGCCAGCAGCTTAGGGGGTCGTAGGACAGGCAAAGGCGTGACCCAGTACTTC. Translating it yields CASSLGGRRTGKGVTQYF.